Shown below are 5 T cell receptor beta chains from a single sample sequenced in a study of control samples from healthy donors and cancer patients. The protocol was immunoSEQ multiplex PCR, while the TCRdb copy is restricted to in-frame clones and leaves out a portion. This sample has about 110,000 clones, with around four fifths found just once. Sequenced sample: blood. Receptor source: a man aged 18-30 years in good health.

This clone was observed a handful of times. The rearrangement joins TRBV6-6 to TRBJ1-2; D gene ambiguous. V lost 5 bases and J 6 bases, leaving 16 bases between the germline ends. This CDR3 is 14 amino acids long. Germline CDR1 reads MNHNY; CDR2 reads SVGAGI (reference sequence). The CDR3, as DNA: TGTGCCAGCAGTCCCGAAGGGCTGAGGAATGGCTACACCTTC. Translation gives CASSPEGLRNGYTF.

The chain recombines TRBV5-1 with TRBJ2-3, with 13 positions matching TRBD2. Per germline, CDR1 SGHRS and CDR2 YFSETQ. The CDR3 is made up of 18 amino acids. Trimming cost V 3 bases and J 5 bases; bases outside gene matches: 12. The DNA for the CDR3 is TGCGCCAGCAGCTCTACCCCCACTAGCGGGGGGGCCATAGATACGCAGTATTTT. This encodes CASSSTPTSGGAIDTQYF. Combining the CDR3 with reference TRBV5-1 and TRBJ2-3 gives the whole variable domain KAGVTQTPRYLIKTRGQQVTLSCSPISGHRSVSWYQQTPGQGLQFLFEYFSETQRNKGNFPGRFSGRQFSNSRSEMNVSTLELGDSALYLCASSSTPTSGGAIDTQYFGPGTRLTVL.

V usage is TRBV3-1 (or the pseudogene TRBV3-2) and J usage is TRBJ2-1; 10 bases are a match to TRBD1. The CDR3 has 13 residues. Germline V gene sequence: CDR1 LGHDT, CDR2 YNNKEL (reference sequence). V lost 4 bases, J lost 6 bases, and 0 bases stayed unmatched. The CDR3 nucleotides read TGTGCCAGCAGCCGGGACAGGGGCAATGAGCAGTTCTTC. Amino acid sequence: CASSRDRGNEQFF.

The chain carries TRBV3-1 (or the pseudogene TRBV3-2) and TRBJ1-2; TRBD1 agrees at 12 bases. CDR3 length: 16 residues. The V segment lost 3 bases and the J segment 4 bases; nucleotides outside the gene matches: 6. Germline CDR1 reads LGHDT; CDR2 reads YNNKEL (reference sequence). Here the CDR3 reads CASSQRGQGAGYGYTF. CDR3 coding DNA: TGTGCCAGCAGCCAGCGGGGACAGGGGGCCGGCTATGGCTACACCTTC.

This rearrangement joins TRBV5-1 to TRBJ2-1; 15 bases fit TRBD2. Unmatched junction bases numbered 5, after V lost 3 bases and J lost 7 bases. Per germline, CDR1 SGHRS and CDR2 YFSETQ. The CDR3 extends over 16 amino acids. CDR3 in DNA: TGCGCCAGCAGCTGGGCGGGACTAGCGGGGGGAAATGAGCAGTTCTTC. Translation gives CASSWAGLAGGNEQFF.